These 30 T cell receptor beta chains were sequenced from one sample in a study of blood T cell repertoires in COVID-19. Using immunoSEQ multiplex PCR, the repertoire was profiled, and TCRdb retains in-frame clones only, with some absent. The sample contains approximately 220,000 clones, approximately 84% of which appear only once. The sequencing sample was made of peripheral blood. The receptors originated from a woman of 80 years or more with acute or convalescent COVID-19.

This sequence joins TRBV14 and TRBJ2-3; possible D gene TRBD1, 5 bases. V was pared by 4 bases and J by 0 bases, with 11 bases between. Germline V gene lookup returns CDR1 SGHDN and CDR2 FVKESK. The CDR3 is made up of 15 amino acids. CDR3 protein: CASSPGRVSTDTQYF. CDR3 DNA: TGTGCCAGCAGCCCAGGGCGCGTTAGCACAGATACGCAGTATTTT.

The chain employs TRBV7-2 and TRBJ2-1; no clear D gene. The V gene lost 4 bases and the J gene lost 12 bases, with 13 bases spanning the gap. The CDR3 has 12 amino acids. Germline V gives CDR1 SGHTA, CDR2 FQGNSA. Written as DNA, the CDR3 is TGTGCCAGCAGCTCGGAGATTGGTTGGCAGTTCTTC. This translates into CASSSEIGWQFF.

As DNA, the CDR3 is TGTGCCAGCAGTTACTCGAGCCCGACAGGGTCTATCAAAAACATTCAGTACTTC. Protein sequence: CASSYSSPTGSIKNIQYF. The rearrangement uses TRBV6-2 or TRBV6-3 and TRBJ2-4, with 7 bases matching TRBD1. The V segment lost 0 bases and the J segment 3 bases; nucleotides outside the gene matches: 11. The CDR3 is 18 amino acids. Germline V lookup: CDR1 MNHEY, CDR2 SVGEGT.

This clone has a single count. The rearrangement joins TRBV12-3 or TRBV12-4 to TRBJ1-2; no clear D gene. V was trimmed by 1 base and J by 2 bases, leaving 5 bases between them. The CDR3 covers 13 residues. The CDR3 DNA is TGTGCCAGCAGTTTAGGCAGAAACTATGGCTACACCTTC. It specifies CASSLGRNYGYTF.

The V and J genes are TRBV28 and TRBJ2-1; TRBD2 matches at 13 bases. The CDR3 is made up of 16 amino acids. The junction had 7 bases not matched to a gene; V was cut back by 7 bases and J by 4 bases. Germline CDR1 and CDR2: MDHEN and SYDVKM. Here the CDR3 reads CASKPPGLAGYNEQFF. The CDR3 DNA sequence: TGTGCCAGCAAACCTCCGGGACTAGCGGGATACAATGAGCAGTTCTTC.

This clone was seen a handful of times. The chain employs TRBV29-1 and TRBJ2-1; D unresolved. Germline loops: CDR1 SQVTM, CDR2 ANQGSEA. This CDR3 comprises 14 residues. The V gene lost 1 base and the J gene lost 2 bases, with 9 bases spanning the gap. The CDR3 region has the DNA TGCAGCGTTGAAGGGGCACGCGCCTACAATGAGCAGTTCTTC. It codes for CSVEGARAYNEQFF.

V usage is TRBV3-1 (or the pseudogene TRBV3-2) and J usage is TRBJ1-2; D is uncertain. The ends were cut back, 1 base at V and 2 bases at J, with 5 bases in the middle. This CDR3 comprises 13 residues. Germline-derived CDR1 and CDR2 are LGHDT and YNNKEL (reference sequence). CDR3 sequence reads: CASSQVRNYGYTF. CDR3 coding DNA: TGTGCCAGCAGCCAAGTACGGAACTATGGCTACACCTTC.

V and J are TRBV7-2 and TRBJ2-3; 9 bases agree with TRBD2. This CDR3 has 15 residues. The V gene's germline CDR1 is SGHTA and CDR2 FQGNSA. J was trimmed by 1 base and V by 2 bases; bases with no gene match: 1. The CDR3 sequence: CASSLSSGGTDTQYF. CDR3 DNA sequence: TGTGCCAGCAGCTTATCTAGCGGGGGCACAGATACGCAGTATTTT.

The V gene is TRBV6-5, the J gene TRBJ2-3; TRBD2 agrees at 8 bases. V gave up 4 bases and J gave up 5 bases; unmatched junction bases: 5. CDR1 and CDR2 from the germline V gene are MNHEY and SVGAGI. This CDR3 contains 14 residues. The CDR3 sequence: CASSSRLAGDTQYF. In DNA form, the CDR3 reads TGTGCCAGCAGTTCTAGGCTAGCGGGAGATACGCAGTATTTT.

The count of this clone is one. This chain links TRBV2 with TRBJ2-7; no reliable D call. CDR1 and CDR2 (germline): SNHLY, FYNNEI. The length of the CDR3 is 12 residues. V was cut by 6 bases and J by 6 bases, with 12 bases left in between. The CDR3, as DNA: TGTGCCAGCAGCGAGCGTAAAATCGAGCAGTACTTC. It encodes CASSERKIEQYF.

The chain is built from TRBV27 and TRBJ1-2, with a weak D call TRBD1 (5 bases). The CDR3 runs to 13 residues. Germline assignment: CDR1 MNHEY and CDR2 SMNVEV (reference sequence). V was clipped by 6 bases and J by 3 bases, with 11 bases between them. The CDR3 DNA reads as TGTGCCAGCAGAGAAGGGGTAGACTATGGCTACACCTTC. This translates into CASREGVDYGYTF.

V gene TRBV6-5 combines with J gene TRBJ1-5; a possible D gene is TRBD1 (5 bases). The length of the CDR3 is 14 residues. Trimming pared 5 bases from V and 0 bases from J, leaving 8 bases between. Germline CDR1 reads MNHEY; CDR2 reads SVGAGI. CDR3 protein: CASSRQFSNQPQHF. In nucleotides, the CDR3 is TGTGCCAGCAGTAGACAGTTTAGCAATCAGCCCCAGCATTTT.

This clone was seen only a few times. The rearrangement links TRBV7-9 to TRBJ1-3; D is unclear. Germline loops: CDR1 SEHNR, CDR2 FQNEAQ (reference sequence). The length of the CDR3 is 15 residues. Trimming pared 4 bases from V and 2 bases from J, leaving 12 bases between. CDR3 bases: TGTGCCAGCAGCTCGACGGACTTCGCTGGAAACACCATATATTTT. Translation: CASSSTDFAGNTIYF.

This clone turned up a few times. The rearrangement joins TRBV11-1 to TRBJ2-2; 7 bases match TRBD2. The CDR3 spans 13 residues. CDR1 is SGHAT, CDR2 FQDESV, per germline (reference sequence). Trimming took 2 bases from V and 8 from J; bases not matched to a gene: 2. CDR3 in DNA: TGTGCCAGCAGCTTACGACTAGCAGGGGAGCTGTTTTTT. Translating gives CASSLRLAGELFF. Using reference TRBV11-1 and TRBJ2-2 for the parts outside the CDR3, the full variable domain is EAEVAQSPRYKITEKSQAVAFWCDPISGHATLYWYRQILGQGPELLVQFQDESVVDDSQLPKDRFSAERLKGVDSTLKIQPAELGDSAMYLCASSLRLAGELFFGEGSRLTVL.

The gene calls are TRBV6-2 or TRBV6-3 and TRBJ2-7; TRBD2 matches 7 bases. Germline CDR1 is MNHEY and CDR2 is SVGEGT. The length of the CDR3 is 16 residues. V shed 0 bases, J shed 0 bases, and the junction held 5 bases outside the gene matches. For the CDR3, the DNA is TGTGCCAGCAGTTACTCCGGTCGCGGGGGCTCCTACGAGCAGTACTTC. Translated: CASSYSGRGGSYEQYF.

The V call is TRBV7-9, the J call TRBJ2-7; 8 nucleotides line up with TRBD2. The junction had 6 bases not matched to a gene; V was cut back by 1 base and J by 1 base. This CDR3 spans 16 amino acids. CDR1 and CDR2 from the germline V gene are SEHNR and FQNEAQ (reference sequence). The CDR3 sequence is CASSLVGLAGSYEQYF. Here the CDR3 DNA reads TGTGCCAGCAGCTTAGTTGGTCTAGCGGGTTCCTACGAGCAGTACTTC.

This rearrangement joins TRBV19 to TRBJ2-3; possible D gene TRBD2, 7 bases. CDR1 is LNHDA and CDR2 is SQIVND in the germline V gene (reference sequence). V dropped 2 bases and J dropped 2 bases, with 14 bases sitting between them. The CDR3 is 16 residues long. CDR3: CASSISEGGNTDTQYF. CDR3 in DNA: TGTGCCAGTAGTATATCGGAGGGGGGGAACACAGATACGCAGTATTTT.

The CDR3 spells CASSPSGQGEAFF. In DNA form, the CDR3 reads TGCGCCAGCAGCCCGAGCGGACAGGGTGAAGCTTTCTTT. V gene TRBV5-1 combines with J gene TRBJ1-1, with TRBD1 matching over 8 bases. Trimming at V came to 4 bases and at J to 7 bases, leaving 6 bases not matched to a gene. The germline gives CDR1 SGHRS, CDR2 YFSETQ. CDR3 size: 13 residues.

The rearrangement uses TRBV6-2 or TRBV6-3 and TRBJ1-5, with a tentative D call TRBD1 (6 bases). CDR1 and CDR2 (germline): MNHEY, SVGEGT. Trimming stripped 3 bases from V and 4 bases from J, with 10 bases between. The CDR3 length is 14 residues. The CDR3 DNA reads TGTGCCAGCAGTTATGGGACAAATAATCAGCCCCAGCATTTT. This gives the protein CASSYGTNNQPQHF.

This clone has only a few counts. CDR3 in DNA: TGCGCCAGCAGCTTGGGGGACAGCTCCTACGAGCAGTACTTC. This translates into CASSLGDSSYEQYF. V is TRBV5-1 and J is TRBJ2-7; 7 nucleotides line up with TRBD1. Germline assignment: CDR1 SGHRS and CDR2 YFSETQ. V lost 0 bases to trimming and J lost 0 bases; unmatched junction nucleotides: 0. This CDR3 has 14 amino acids.

This clone was counted between two and nine times. The chain recombines TRBV4-1 with TRBJ2-6; 11 bases fit TRBD2. Germline V gene lookup returns CDR1 MGHRA and CDR2 YSYEKL. The CDR3 sequence is 21 residues long. The trim removed 2 bases at V and 1 base at J, leaving 13 bases unmatched. The CDR3 loop is CASSQLPGTSGLQSGANVLTF. The CDR3 region has the DNA TGCGCCAGCAGCCAACTCCCCGGGACTAGCGGACTCCAGTCTGGGGCCAACGTCCTGACTTTC.

The V call is TRBV29-1, the J call TRBJ1-2; 7 nucleotides align to TRBD1. The length of the CDR3 is 14 residues. In germline, CDR1 is SQVTM, CDR2 ANQGSEA. V lost 3 bases to trimming and J lost 4 bases; unmatched junction nucleotides: 8. The chain's CDR3 is CSVEGAGGVYGYTF. CDR3 in DNA: TGCAGCGTTGAGGGGGCAGGGGGTGTCTATGGCTACACCTTC. Full variable domain (remainder filled in from reference TRBV29-1 and TRBJ1-2): SAVISQKPSRDICQRGTSLTIQCQVDSQVTMMFWYRQQPGQSLTLIATANQGSEATYESGFVIDKFPISRPNLTFSTLTVSNMSPEDSSIYLCSVEGAGGVYGYTFGSGTRLTVV.

The chain combines TRBV28 with TRBJ1-2; the D is unclear. Per the germline V gene, CDR1 is MDHEN and CDR2 is SYDVKM. This CDR3 has 12 residues. Between the trimmed V and J ends, which lost 5 bases and 6 bases, there was a span of 10 bases. CDR3 sequence: CASSGQVDGYTF. For the CDR3, the DNA is TGTGCCAGCAGTGGGCAGGTGGATGGCTACACCTTC.

Turning to this clone: Other DNA sequences within the sample encode an identical CDR3. The chain employs TRBV28 and TRBJ1-3; 9 bases fit TRBD1. The CDR3 loop spans 15 amino acids. Looked up from germline, CDR1 is MDHEN and CDR2 is SYDVKM. V lost 3 bases, J lost 3 bases, and 3 bases stayed unmatched. The CDR3 loop reads CASSFPTGGGNTIYF. In DNA form, the CDR3 reads TGTGCCAGCAGTTTCCCGACAGGGGGTGGAAACACCATATATTTT.

This chain joins TRBV5-1 and TRBJ1-4, with 7 positions matching TRBD1. V lost 2 bases and J lost 3; bases outside the gene matches: 4. Germline V lookup: CDR1 SGHRS, CDR2 YFSETQ. This CDR3 has 15 residues. This CDR3 is CASSFNRGANEKLFF. CDR3 sequence (DNA): TGCGCCAGCAGCTTTAACAGGGGTGCTAATGAAAAACTGTTTTTT.

This rearrangement joins TRBV2 to TRBJ1-3; no firm D call. Germline loops: CDR1 SNHLY, CDR2 FYNNEI. The CDR3 sequence is 14 residues long. V was shortened by 3 bases and J by 6 bases, with 12 bases between the two germline ends. DNA of the CDR3: TGTGCCAGCAGTGACAGGCTCGGGGAAAACACCATATATTTT. Translated: CASSDRLGENTIYF.

The chain joins TRBV3-1 (or the pseudogene TRBV3-2) to TRBJ1-1; 7 bases agree with TRBD1. The CDR3 is 12 amino acids. V shed 2 bases, J shed 10 bases, and the junction held 4 bases outside the gene matches. Germline-derived CDR1 and CDR2 are LGHDT and YNNKEL (reference sequence). DNA for the CDR3: TGTGCCAGCAGCCAATCGACAGGGAGAGCTTTCTTT. Translating it yields CASSQSTGRAFF.

This sequence joins TRBV6-2 or TRBV6-3 and TRBJ2-7, with TRBD2 as a possible D gene (6 bases). The CDR3 is 15 residues long. Germline assignment: CDR1 MNHEY and CDR2 SVGEGT. V lost 5 bases and J 0 bases, leaving 14 bases between the germline ends. CDR3 residues: CASSVLSSDSYEQYF. CDR3 coding DNA: TGTGCCAGCAGTGTCCTTTCTAGCGACTCCTACGAGCAGTACTTC.

The rearrangement joins TRBV12-3 or TRBV12-4 to TRBJ1-5; D is uncertain. The CDR3 is 13 amino acids. The germline V and J ends were trimmed by 7 bases and 2 bases, with 9 bases remaining between them. This CDR3 is CASNTQGNQPQHF. CDR3 coding DNA: TGTGCCAGCAATACCCAGGGCAATCAGCCCCAGCATTTT.

This clone was recorded once. This chain's CDR3 is CASSSQGADNEQFF. In DNA form, the CDR3 reads TGCGCCAGCAGTAGTCAGGGGGCGGACAATGAGCAGTTCTTC. The V and J genes are TRBV5-1 and TRBJ2-1, with TRBD1 identical over 8 bases. The J segment lost 5 bases and the V segment lost 5 bases, leaving 6 bases of the junction unmatched. Germline CDR1 SGHRS, CDR2 YFSETQ. There are 14 residues in the CDR3. The variable domain in full, with the rest retrieved from reference TRBV5-1 and TRBJ2-1, is KAGVTQTPRYLIKTRGQQVTLSCSPISGHRSVSWYQQTPGQGLQFLFEYFSETQRNKGNFPGRFSGRQFSNSRSEMNVSTLELGDSALYLCASSSQGADNEQFFGPGTRLTVL.